This TCR beta chain comes out of a study of T cell repertoires in cytomegalovirus infection. Overall study context: CMV epitopes, recently identified HLA-C-restricted and well-studied HLA-B-restricted, were used. Carrying CMV and the relevant HLA type showed in public TCR beta signatures. Study-level findings and limits: Cumulative frequency of public TCR beta families picked out carriers of CMV plus the relevant HLA. In two of eight donors, the top clonotype was HLA-C-restricted CMV-specific.

To note about this clonotype: Its cognate antigen is unknown.

Each CDR3 protein is one row after TCRdb ran MiXCR on the reads. The profile covers roughly 800,000 distinct CDR3 sequences, with about 28% appearing a single time and about an eighth taken by the ten largest. The germline CDR1 and CDR2 sequences are SGHVS and FNYEAQ. V shed 1 base and J shed 0 bases, with 9 bases lying between them. The CDR3 extends over 15 amino acids. This TCR derives from a human donor in good health (CMV status not recorded). Some clones in this sample may be carry-over from other donors' samples. The chain couples TRBV7-6 to TRBJ2-5; D remains ambiguous. The material was cultured CD8+ T cells from PBMCs, obtained from culture after CMV antigen stimulation. CDR3 coding DNA: TGTGCCAGCAGCTTAGACATCCCAAACCAAGAGACCCAGTACTTC. It specifies CASSLDIPNQETQYF. Complete variable domain (other parts from reference TRBV7-6 and TRBJ2-5): GAGVSQSPRYKVTKRGQDVALRCDPISGHVSLYWYRQALGQGPEFLTYFNYEAQQDKSGLPNDRFSAERPEGSISTLTIQRTEQRDSAMYRCASSLDIPNQETQYFGPGTRLLVL.